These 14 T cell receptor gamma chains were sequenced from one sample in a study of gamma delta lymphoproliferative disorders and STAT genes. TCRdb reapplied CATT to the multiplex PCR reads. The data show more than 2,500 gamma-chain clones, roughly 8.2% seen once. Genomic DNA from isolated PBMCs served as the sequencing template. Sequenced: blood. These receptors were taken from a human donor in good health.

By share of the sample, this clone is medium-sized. The CDR3 sequence: CATWIPKKLF. As DNA, the CDR3 is TGTGCCACCTGGATTCCTAAGAAACTCTTT. The gene calls are TRGV4 and TRGJ1 or TRGJ2. No J segment appears in TCRdb, so it was assigned here by matching the sequence to germline. J gave up 9 bases and V 6 bases, and 5 bases lay outside the gene matches. Germline lookup yields CDR1 EGSTGY and CDR2 YDSYTSSV. The CDR3 is 10 residues long.

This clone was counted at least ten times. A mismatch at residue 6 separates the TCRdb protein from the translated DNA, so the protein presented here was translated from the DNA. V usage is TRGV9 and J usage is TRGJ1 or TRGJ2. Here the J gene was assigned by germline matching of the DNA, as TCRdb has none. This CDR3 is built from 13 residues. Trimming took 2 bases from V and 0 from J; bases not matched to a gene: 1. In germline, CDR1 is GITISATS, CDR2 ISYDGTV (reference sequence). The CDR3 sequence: CALWEGNYYKKLF. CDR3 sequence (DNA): TGTGCCTTGTGGGAGGGGAATTATTATAAGAAACTCTTT.

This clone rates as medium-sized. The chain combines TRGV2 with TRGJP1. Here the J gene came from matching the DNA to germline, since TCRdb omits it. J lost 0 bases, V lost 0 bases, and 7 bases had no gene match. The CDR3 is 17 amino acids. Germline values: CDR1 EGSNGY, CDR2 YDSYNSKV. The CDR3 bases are TGTGCCACCTGGGACGGGCCGGGTAATACCACTGGTTGGTTCAAGATATTT. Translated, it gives CATWDGPGNTTGWFKIF.

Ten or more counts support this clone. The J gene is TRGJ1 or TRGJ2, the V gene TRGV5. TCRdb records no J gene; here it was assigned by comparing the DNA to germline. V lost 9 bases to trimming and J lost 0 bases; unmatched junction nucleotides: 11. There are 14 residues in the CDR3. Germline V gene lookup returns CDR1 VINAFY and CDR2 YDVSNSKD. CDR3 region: CATGFLSNYYKKLF. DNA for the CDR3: TGTGCCACCGGGTTTCTATCGAATTATTATAAGAAACTCTTT.

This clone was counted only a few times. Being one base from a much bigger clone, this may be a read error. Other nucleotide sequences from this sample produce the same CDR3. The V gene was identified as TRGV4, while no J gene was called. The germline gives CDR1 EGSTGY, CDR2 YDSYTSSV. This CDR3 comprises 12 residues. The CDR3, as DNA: TGTGCCACCTGGGATCTTTGGTATAAAAAACTCTTT. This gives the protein CATWDLWYKKLF.

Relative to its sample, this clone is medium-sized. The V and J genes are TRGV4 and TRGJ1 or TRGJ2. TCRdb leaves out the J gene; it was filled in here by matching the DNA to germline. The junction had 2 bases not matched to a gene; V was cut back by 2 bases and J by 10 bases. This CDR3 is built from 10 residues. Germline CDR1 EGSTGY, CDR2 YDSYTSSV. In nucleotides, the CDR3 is TGTGCCACCTGGGATGTCAAGAAACTCTTT. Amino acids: CATWDVKKLF.

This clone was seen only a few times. The CDR3 sequence: CATYSYYKKLF. The CDR3 DNA is TGTGCCACCTATTCCTATTATAAGAAACTCTTT. The genes are TRGV8 and TRGJ1 or TRGJ2. The J gene comes from matching the DNA to germline here; TCRdb lacks it. Trimming at V came to 8 bases and at J to 4 bases, leaving 5 bases not matched to a gene. This CDR3 has 11 amino acids. Looked up from germline, CDR1 is VENAVY and CDR2 is YDSYNSRV.

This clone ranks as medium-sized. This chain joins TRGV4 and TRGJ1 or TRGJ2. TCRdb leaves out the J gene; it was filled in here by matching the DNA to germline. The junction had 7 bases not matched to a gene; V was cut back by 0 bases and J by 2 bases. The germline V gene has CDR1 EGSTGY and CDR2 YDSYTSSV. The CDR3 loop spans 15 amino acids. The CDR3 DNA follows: TGTGCCACCTGGGATGGGGAGGTAGATTATTATAAGAAACTCTTT. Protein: CATWDGEVDYYKKLF.

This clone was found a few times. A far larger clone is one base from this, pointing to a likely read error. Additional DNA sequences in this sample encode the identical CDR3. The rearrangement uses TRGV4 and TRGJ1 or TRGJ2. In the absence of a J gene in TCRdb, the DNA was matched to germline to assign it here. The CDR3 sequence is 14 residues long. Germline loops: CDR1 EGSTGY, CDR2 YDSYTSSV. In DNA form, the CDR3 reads TGTGCCACCTGGGACTGCGTGAATTATTACAAGAAACTCTTT. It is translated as CATWDCVNYYKKLF.

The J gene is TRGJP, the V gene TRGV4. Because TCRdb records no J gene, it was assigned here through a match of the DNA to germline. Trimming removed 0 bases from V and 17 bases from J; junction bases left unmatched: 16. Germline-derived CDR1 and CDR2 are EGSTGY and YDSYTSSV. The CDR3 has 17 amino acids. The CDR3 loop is CATWDGPRRVGQKIKVF. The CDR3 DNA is TGTGCCACCTGGGATGGGCCTAGAAGAGTTGGGCAAAAAATCAAGGTATTT.

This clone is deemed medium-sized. The CDR3 reads CAAWDWCPWATGWFKIF. CDR3 DNA: TGTGCTGCGTGGGATTGGTGTCCTTGGGCCACTGGTTGGTTCAAGATATTT. V usage is TRGV10 and J usage is TRGJP1. The J gene, absent from TCRdb, was called here by matching the DNA to germline. TRGV10 qualifies as an ORF whose function is uncertain. With 8 bases clipped from V and 3 bases from J, the junction kept 16 bases outside the gene matches. The CDR3 spans 17 residues.

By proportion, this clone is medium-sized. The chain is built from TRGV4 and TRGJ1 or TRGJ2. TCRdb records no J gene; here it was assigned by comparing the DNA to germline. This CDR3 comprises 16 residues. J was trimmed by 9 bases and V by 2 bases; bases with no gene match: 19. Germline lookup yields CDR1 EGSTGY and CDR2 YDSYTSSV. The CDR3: CATWDEWGSPILKKLF. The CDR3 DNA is TGTGCCACCTGGGATGAATGGGGGTCCCCAATCCTTAAGAAACTCTTT.

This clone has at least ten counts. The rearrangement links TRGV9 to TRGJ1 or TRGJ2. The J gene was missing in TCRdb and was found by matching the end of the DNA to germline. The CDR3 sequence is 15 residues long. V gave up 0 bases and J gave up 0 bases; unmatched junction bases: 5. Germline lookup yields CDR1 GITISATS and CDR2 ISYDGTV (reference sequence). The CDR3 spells CALWEVPLNYYKKLF. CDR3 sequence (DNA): TGTGCCTTGTGGGAGGTGCCCTTGAATTATTATAAGAAACTCTTT.

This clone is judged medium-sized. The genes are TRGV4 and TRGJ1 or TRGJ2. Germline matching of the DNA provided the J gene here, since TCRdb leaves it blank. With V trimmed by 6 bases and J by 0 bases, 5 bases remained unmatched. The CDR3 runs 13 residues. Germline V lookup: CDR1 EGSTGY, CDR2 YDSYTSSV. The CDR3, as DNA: TGTGCCACCTGGCTAGCGAATTATTATAAGAAACTCTTT. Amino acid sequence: CATWLANYYKKLF.